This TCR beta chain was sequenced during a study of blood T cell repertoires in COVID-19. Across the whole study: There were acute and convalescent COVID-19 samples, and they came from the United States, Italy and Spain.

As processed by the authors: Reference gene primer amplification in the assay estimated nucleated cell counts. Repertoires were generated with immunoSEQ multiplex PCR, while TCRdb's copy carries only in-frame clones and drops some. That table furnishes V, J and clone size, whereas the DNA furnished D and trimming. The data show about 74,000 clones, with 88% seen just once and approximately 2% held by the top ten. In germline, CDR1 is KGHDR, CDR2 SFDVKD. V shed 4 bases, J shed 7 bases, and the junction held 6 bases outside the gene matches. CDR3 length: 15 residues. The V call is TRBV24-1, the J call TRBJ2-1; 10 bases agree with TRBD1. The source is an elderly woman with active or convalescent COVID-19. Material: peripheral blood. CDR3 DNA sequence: TGTGCCACCAGTGACCGACAGGGGGCAGGAAATGAGCAGTTCTTC. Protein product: CATSDRQGAGNEQFF.